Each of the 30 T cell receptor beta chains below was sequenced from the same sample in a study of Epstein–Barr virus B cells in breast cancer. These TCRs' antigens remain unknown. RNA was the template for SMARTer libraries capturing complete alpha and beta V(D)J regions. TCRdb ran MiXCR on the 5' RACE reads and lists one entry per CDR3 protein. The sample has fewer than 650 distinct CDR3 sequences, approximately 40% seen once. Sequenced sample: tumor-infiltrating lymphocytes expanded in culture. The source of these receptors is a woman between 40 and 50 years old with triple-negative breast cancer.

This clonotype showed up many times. As DNA, the CDR3 is TGCAGCGTTGAAGATCGGGTAGCTGTTAGGTTCTTC. Its protein is CSVEDRVAVRFF. The rearrangement links TRBV29-1 to TRBJ2-1; D is uncertain. The CDR3 runs 12 residues. Germline CDR1 SQVTM, CDR2 ANQGSEA. Trimming cost V 0 bases and J 15 bases, with 15 bases left between them.

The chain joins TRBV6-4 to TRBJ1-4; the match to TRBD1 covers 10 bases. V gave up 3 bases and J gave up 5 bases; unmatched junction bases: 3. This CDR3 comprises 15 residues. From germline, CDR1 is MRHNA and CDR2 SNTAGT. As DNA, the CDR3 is TGTGCCAGCAGTGAGGGGACAGGGGAGAATGAAAAACTGTTTTTT. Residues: CASSEGTGENEKLFF.

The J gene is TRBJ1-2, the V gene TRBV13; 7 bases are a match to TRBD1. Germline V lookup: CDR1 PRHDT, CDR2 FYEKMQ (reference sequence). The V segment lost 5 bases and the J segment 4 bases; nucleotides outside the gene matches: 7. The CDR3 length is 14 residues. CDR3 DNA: TGTGCCAGCAGCCCCAACCAGGGGGTCTATGGCTACACCTTC. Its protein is CASSPNQGVYGYTF.

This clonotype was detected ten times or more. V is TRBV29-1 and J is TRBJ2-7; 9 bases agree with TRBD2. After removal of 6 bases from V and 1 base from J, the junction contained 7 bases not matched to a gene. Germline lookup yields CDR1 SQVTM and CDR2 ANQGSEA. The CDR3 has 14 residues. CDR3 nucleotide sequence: TGCAGCGTATATAGCGGGAGCATATCCTACGAGCAGTACTTC. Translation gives CSVYSGSISYEQYF.

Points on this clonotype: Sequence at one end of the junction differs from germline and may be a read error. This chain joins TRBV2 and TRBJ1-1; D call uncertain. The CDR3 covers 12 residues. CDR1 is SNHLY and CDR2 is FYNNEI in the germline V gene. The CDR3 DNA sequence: TGTGTCAGCACCCGGGAGGTCACTGAAGCTTTCTTT. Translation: CVSTREVTEAFF.

The DNA for the CDR3 is TGTGCCAGCAGCTTCCGCCGACAGGGACTAGCCAAAAACATTCAGTACTTC. Amino acids: CASSFRRQGLAKNIQYF. The rearrangement links TRBV13 to TRBJ2-4; D perhaps matches TRBD1 (7 bases). Germline-derived CDR1 and CDR2 are PRHDT and FYEKMQ (reference sequence). The length of the CDR3 is 17 residues. Trimming took off 3 bases at V and 0 bases at J, with 15 bases between the two ends.

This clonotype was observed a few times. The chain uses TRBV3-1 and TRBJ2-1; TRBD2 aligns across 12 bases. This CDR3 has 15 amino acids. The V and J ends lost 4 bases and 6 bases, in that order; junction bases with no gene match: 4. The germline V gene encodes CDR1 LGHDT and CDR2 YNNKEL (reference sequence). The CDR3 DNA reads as TGTGCCAGCAGCCCACTAGCGGGGGGCCCCAATGAGCAGTTCTTC. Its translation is CASSPLAGGPNEQFF.

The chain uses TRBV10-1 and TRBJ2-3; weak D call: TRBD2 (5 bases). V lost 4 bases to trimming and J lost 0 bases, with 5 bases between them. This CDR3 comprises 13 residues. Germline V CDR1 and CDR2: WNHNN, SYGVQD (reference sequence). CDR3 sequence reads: CASSGTSTDTQYF. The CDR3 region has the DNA TGCGCCAGCAGTGGGACTAGCACAGATACGCAGTATTTT.

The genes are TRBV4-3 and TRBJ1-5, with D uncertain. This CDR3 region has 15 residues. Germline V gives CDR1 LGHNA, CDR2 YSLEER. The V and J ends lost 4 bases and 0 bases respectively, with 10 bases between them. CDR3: CASSRTVLSNQPQHF. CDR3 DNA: TGCGCCAGCAGCCGCACAGTTCTTAGCAATCAGCCCCAGCATTTT.

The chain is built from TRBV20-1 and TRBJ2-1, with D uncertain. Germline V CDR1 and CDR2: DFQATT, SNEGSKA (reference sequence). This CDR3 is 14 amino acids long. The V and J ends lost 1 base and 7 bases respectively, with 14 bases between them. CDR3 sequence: CSARVSPGENEQFF. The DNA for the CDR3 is TGCAGTGCTAGAGTTAGTCCAGGTGAGAATGAGCAGTTCTTC.

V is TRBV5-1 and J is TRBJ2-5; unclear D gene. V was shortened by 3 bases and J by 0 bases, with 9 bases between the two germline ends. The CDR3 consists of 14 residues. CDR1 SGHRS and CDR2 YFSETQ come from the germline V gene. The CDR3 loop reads CASSSFGDQETQYF. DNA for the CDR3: TGCGCCAGCAGCTCTTTCGGAGACCAAGAGACCCAGTACTTC.

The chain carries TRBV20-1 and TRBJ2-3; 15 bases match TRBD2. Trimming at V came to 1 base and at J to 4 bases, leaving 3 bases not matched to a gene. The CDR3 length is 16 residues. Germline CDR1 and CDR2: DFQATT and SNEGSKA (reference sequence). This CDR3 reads CSARAGTSGGSDTQYF. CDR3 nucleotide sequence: TGCAGTGCTAGAGCAGGGACTAGCGGGGGGTCAGATACGCAGTATTTT.

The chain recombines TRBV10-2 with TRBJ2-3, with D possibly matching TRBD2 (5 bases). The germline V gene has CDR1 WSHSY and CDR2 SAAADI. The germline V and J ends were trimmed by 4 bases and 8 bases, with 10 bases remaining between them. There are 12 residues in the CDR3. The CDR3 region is CASSGLGGTQYF. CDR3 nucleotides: TGCGCCAGCAGTGGGTTAGGAGGTACGCAGTATTTT.

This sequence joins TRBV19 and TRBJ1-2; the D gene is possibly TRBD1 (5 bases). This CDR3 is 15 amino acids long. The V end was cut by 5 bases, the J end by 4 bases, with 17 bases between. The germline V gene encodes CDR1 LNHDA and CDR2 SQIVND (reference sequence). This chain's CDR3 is CASSYTGPIIYGYTF. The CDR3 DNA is TGTGCCAGTAGTTACACAGGCCCAATAATCTATGGCTACACCTTC. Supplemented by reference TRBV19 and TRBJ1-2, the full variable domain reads DGGITQSPKYLFRKEGQNVTLSCEQNLNHDAMYWYRQDPGQGLRLIYYSQIVNDFQKGDIAEGYSVSREKKESFPLTVTSAQKNPTAFYLCASSYTGPIIYGYTFGSGTRLTVV.

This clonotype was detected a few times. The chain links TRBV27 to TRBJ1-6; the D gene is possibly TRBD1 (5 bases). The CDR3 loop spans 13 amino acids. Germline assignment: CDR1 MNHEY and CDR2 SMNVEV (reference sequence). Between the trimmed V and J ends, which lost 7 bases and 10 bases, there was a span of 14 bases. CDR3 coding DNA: TGTGCCAGCAAGATCGGGGGAAGGTCACCCCTCCACTTT. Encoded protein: CASKIGGRSPLHF.

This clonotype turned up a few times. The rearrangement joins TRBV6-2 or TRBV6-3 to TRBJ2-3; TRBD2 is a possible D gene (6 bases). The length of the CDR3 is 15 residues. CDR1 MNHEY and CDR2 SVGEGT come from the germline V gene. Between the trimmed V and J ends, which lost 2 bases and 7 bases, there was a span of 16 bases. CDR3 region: CASSYGTPSWNTQYF. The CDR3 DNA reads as TGTGCCAGCAGTTACGGGACTCCCAGTTGGAATACGCAGTATTTT.

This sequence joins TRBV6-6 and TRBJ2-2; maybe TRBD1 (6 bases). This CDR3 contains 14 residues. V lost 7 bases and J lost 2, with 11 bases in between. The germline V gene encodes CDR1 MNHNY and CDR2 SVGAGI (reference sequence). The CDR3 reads CASKWDTNTGELFF. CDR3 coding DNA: TGTGCCAGCAAATGGGACACTAACACCGGGGAGCTGTTTTTT.

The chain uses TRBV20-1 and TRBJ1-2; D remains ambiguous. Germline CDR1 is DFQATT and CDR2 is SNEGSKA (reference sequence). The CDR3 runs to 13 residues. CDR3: CRPGREVDYGYTF. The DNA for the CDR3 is TGCAGACCCGGGAGGGAAGTCGACTATGGCTACACCTTC.

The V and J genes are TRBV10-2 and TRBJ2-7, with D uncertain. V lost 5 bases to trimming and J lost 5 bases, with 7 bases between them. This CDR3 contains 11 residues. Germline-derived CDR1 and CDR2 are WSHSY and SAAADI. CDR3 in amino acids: CASSKQNEQYF. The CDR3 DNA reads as TGCGCCAGCAGTAAACAGAACGAGCAGTACTTC.

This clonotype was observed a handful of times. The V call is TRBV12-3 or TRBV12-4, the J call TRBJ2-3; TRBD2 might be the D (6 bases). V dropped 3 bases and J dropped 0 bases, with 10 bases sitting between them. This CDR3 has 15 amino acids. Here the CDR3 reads CASSLAGLSTDTQYF. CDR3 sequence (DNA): TGTGCCAGCAGTTTGGCGGGGCTTAGCACAGATACGCAGTATTTT.

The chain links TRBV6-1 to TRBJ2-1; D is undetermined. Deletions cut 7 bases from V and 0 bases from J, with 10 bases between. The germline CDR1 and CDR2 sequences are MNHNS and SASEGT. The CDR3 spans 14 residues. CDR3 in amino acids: CASTAESSYNEQFF. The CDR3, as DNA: TGTGCCAGCACGGCCGAGAGCTCCTACAATGAGCAGTTCTTC.

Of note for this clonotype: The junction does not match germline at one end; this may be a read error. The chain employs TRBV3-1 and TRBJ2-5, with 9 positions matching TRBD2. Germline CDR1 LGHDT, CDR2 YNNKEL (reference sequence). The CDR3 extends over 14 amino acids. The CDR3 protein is CASRGGLAVETKYF. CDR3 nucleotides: TGTGCCAGCAGGGGGGGACTAGCTGTGGAGACCAAGTACTTC.

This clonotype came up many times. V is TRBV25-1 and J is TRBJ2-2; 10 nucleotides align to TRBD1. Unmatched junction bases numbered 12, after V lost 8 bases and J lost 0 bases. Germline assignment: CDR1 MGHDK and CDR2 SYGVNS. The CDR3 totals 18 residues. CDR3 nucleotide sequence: TGTGCCAGCCCGCCGACCGGGACAGGGGCCCCGAACACCGGGGAGCTGTTTTTT. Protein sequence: CASPPTGTGAPNTGELFF.

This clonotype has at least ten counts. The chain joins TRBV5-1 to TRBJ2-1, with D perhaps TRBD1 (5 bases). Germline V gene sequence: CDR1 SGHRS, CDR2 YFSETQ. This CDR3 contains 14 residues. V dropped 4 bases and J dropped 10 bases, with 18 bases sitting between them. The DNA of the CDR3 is TGCGCCAGCAGCGTGCGTTCGGACACCGGGGAGCAGTTCTTC. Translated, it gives CASSVRSDTGEQFF.

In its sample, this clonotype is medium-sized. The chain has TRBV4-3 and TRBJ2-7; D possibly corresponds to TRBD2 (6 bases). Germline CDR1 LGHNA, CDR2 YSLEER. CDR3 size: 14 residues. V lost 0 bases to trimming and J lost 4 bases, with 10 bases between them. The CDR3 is CASSQDPGRYEQYF. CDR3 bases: TGCGCCAGCAGCCAAGACCCAGGGAGGTACGAGCAGTACTTC.

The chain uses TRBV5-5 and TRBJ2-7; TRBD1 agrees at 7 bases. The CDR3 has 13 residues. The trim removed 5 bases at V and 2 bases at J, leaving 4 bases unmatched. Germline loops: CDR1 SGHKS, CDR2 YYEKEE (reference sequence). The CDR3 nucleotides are TGTGCCAGCAGACTTACAGGGGCCTACGAGCAGTACTTC. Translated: CASRLTGAYEQYF.

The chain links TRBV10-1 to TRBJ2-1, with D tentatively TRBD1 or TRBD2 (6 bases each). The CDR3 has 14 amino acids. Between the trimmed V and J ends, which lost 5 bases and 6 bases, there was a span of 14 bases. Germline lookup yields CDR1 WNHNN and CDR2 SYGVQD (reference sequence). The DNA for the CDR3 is TGCGCCAGCAGTTCGGGGGCCGGGTCCAATGAGCAGTTCTTC. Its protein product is CASSSGAGSNEQFF.

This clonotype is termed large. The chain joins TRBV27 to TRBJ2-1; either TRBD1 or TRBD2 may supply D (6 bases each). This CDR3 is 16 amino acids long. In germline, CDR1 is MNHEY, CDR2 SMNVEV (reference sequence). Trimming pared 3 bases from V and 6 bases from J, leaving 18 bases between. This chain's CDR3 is CASSFNRGDRGNEQFF. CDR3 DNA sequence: TGTGCCAGCAGTTTTAATAGGGGGGATCGTGGCAATGAGCAGTTCTTC.

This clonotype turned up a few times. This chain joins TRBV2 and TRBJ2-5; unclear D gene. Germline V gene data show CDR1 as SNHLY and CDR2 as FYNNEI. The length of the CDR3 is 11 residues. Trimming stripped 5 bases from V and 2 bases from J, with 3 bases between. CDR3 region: CASSLQETQYF. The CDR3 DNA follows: TGTGCCAGCAGTTTACAAGAGACCCAGTACTTC.

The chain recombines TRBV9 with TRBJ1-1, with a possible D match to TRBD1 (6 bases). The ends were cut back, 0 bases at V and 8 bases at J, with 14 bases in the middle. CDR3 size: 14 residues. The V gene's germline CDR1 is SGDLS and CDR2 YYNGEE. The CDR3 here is CASSVGGGGGEAFF. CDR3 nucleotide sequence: TGTGCCAGCAGCGTAGGTGGGGGCGGCGGGGAAGCTTTCTTT. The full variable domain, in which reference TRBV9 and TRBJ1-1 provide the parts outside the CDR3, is DSGVTQTPKHLITATGQRVTLRCSPRSGDLSVYWYQQSLDQGLQFLIQYYNGEERAKGNILERFSAQQFPDLHSELNLSSLELGDSALYFCASSVGGGGGEAFFGQGTRLTVV.